This TCR beta chain was recorded in a study of cytomegalovirus exposure and HLA in healthy donors. Study at large: From donors who were HLA-typed, an early data release held 80 million to 95 million unique TCRs. Broader study findings: The authors confirmed in vitro that a few CMV-associated chains were specific for CMV antigens. In a later analysis, donors in an Asian-associated ancestry cluster reportedly had fewer N-insertions in productive TCRs than the cohort mean.

Participants comprised healthy donors of bone marrow. The CDR3 loop spans 17 amino acids. Trimming removed 1 base at V and 1 base at J, with 17 bases between. 60 Vbeta and 13 Jbeta primers were used in PCR. Generated by immunoSEQ multiplex PCR, the TCRdb table keeps only in-frame clones and is missing some. Of fewer than 200,000 clones listed, 70% to 80% are singletons. As for this clone: Its antigen is unknown.

Sequencing used PBMCs. The receptor was derived from a female donor in good health and CMV-seronegative. The rearrangement joins TRBV5-3 to TRBJ1-1; D perhaps matches TRBD1 (5 bases). TRBV5-3 qualifies as an ORF whose function is uncertain. The CDR3 nucleotides are TGTGCCAGAAGCTTGAGGGGACTTTACTTGGCGAACACTGAAGCTTTCTTT. It yields the protein CARSLRGLYLANTEAFF.